This section outlines one TCR beta chain sequence together with its context. Antigen specificity is unknown. These data are taken from a study of T cells and Merkel cell carcinoma outcomes. This CDR3 spans 13 amino acids. V gave up 0 bases and J gave up 11 bases, with 13 bases separating them. CDR1 MNHNY and CDR2 SVGAGI come from the germline V gene (reference sequence). Measured with immunoSEQ multiplex PCR; TCRdb has only the in-frame clones, and not every one. The repertoire consists of 15,000 to 25,000 clones, with roughly four fifths occurring once and the leading ten covering 3% to 3.5%. Points from the study as a whole: Merkel cell carcinoma outcomes were reportedly predicted by repertoire and T-cell density.

This rearrangement joins TRBV6-6 to TRBJ1-1, with D possibly matching TRBD1 (5 bases). The TCR originated in a human donor with Merkel cell carcinoma. Sequencing was performed on tumor tissue from Merkel cell carcinoma. CDR3 amino acids: CASSYSLGGVAFF. The CDR3 region has the DNA TGTGCCAGCAGTTACTCCTTAGGAGGGGTGGCTTTCTTT.